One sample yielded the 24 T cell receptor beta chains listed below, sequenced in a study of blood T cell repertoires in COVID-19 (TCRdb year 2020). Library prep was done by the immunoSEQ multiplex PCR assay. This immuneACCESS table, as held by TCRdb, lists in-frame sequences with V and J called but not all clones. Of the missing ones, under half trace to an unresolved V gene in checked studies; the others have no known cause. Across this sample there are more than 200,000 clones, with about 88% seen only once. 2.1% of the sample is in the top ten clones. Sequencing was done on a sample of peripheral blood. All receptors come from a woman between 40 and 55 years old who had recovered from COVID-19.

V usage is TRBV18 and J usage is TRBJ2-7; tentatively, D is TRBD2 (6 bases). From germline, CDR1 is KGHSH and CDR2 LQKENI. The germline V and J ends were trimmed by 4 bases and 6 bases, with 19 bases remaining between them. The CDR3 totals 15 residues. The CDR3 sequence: CASSRDFLGQSEQYF. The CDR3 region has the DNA TGTGCCAGCTCACGGGACTTTTTAGGTCAATCCGAGCAGTACTTC.

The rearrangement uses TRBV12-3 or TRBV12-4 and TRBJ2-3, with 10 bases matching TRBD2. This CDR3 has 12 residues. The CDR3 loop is CASGRYTDTQYF. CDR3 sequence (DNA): TGTGCTAGCGGGAGGTACACAGATACGCAGTATTTT.

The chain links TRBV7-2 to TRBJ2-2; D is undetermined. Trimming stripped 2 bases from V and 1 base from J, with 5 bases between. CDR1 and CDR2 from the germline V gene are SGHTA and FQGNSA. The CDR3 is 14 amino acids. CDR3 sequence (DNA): TGTGCCAGCAGCTTACCAGAGAACACCGGGGAGCTGTTTTTT. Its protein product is CASSLPENTGELFF.

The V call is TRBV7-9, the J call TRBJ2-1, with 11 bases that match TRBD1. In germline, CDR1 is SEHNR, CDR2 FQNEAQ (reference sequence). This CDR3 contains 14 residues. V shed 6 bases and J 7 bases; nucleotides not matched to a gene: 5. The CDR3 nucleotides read TGTGCCAGCAGACCGGACAGGGGGCGAAATGAGCAGTTCTTC. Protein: CASRPDRGRNEQFF.

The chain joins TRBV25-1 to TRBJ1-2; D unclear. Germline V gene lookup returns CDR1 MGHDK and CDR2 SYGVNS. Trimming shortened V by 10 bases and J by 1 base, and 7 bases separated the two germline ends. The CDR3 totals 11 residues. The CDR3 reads CATLFNYGYTF. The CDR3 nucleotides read TGTGCCACCCTTTTTAACTATGGCTACACCTTC.

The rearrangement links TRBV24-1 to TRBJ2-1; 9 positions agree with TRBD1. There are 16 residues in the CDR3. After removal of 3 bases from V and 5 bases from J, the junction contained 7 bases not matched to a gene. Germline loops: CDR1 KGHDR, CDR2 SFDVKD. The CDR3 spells CATSDPGTGYNNEQFF. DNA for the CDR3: TGTGCCACCAGTGATCCCGGGACAGGGTACAACAATGAGCAGTTCTTC.

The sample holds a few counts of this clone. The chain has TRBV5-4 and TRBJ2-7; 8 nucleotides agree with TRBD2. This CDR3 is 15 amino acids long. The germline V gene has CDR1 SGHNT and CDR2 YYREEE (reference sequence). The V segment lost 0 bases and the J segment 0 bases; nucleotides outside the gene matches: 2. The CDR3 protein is CASSLASGPSYEQYF. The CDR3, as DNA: TGTGCCAGCAGCTTGGCTAGCGGGCCCTCCTACGAGCAGTACTTC. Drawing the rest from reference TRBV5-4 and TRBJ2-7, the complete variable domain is ETGVTQSPTHLIKTRGQQVTLRCSSQSGHNTVSWYQQALGQGPQFIFQYYREEENGRGNFPPRFSGLQFPNYSSELNVNALELDDSALYLCASSLASGPSYEQYFGPGTRLTVT.

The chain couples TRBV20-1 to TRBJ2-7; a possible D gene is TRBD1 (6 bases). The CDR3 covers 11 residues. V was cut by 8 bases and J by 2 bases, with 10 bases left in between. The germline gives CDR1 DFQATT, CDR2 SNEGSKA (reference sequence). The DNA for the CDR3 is TGCAGTCCTCGGACAGCCTACGAGCAGTACTTC. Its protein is CSPRTAYEQYF.

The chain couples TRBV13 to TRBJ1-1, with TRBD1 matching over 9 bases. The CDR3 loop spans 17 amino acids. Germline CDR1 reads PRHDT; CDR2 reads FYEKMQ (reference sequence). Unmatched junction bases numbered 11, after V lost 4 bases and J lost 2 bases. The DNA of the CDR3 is TGTGCCAGCAGCTGGGTGCGTATACAGGGGGCCAACACTGAAGCTTTCTTT. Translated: CASSWVRIQGANTEAFF.

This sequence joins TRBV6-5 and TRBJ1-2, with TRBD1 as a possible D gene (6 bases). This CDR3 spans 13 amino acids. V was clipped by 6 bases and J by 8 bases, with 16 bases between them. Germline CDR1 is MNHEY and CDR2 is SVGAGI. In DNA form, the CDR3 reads TGTGCCAGCAGCGGGACAACGTCTATGGGCTACACCTTC. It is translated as CASSGTTSMGYTF.

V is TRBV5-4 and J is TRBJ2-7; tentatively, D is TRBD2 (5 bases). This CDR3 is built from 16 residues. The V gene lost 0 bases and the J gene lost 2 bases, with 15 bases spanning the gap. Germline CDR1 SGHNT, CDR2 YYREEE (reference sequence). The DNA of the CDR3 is TGTGCCAGCAGCTTGGGGTTTTCGGGAAACCCCTACGAGCAGTACTTC. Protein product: CASSLGFSGNPYEQYF.

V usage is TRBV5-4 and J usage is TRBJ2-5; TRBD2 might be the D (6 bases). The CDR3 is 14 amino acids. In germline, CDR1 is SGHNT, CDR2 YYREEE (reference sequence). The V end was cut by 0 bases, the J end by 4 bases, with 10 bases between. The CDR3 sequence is CASSLDLGRETQYF. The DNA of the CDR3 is TGTGCCAGCAGCTTGGATCTCGGGAGAGAGACCCAGTACTTC.

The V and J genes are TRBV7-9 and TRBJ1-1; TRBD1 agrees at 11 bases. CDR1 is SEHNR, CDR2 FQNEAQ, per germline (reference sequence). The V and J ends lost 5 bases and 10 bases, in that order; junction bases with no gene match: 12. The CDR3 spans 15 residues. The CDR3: CASSIRTGGVSPAFF. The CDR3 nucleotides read TGTGCCAGCAGCATTCGGACAGGGGGCGTGAGTCCAGCTTTCTTT.

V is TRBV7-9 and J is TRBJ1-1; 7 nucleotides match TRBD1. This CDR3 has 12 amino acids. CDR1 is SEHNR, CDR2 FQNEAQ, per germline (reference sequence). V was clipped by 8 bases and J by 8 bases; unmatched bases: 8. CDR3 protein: CASGDSGVEAFF. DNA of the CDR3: TGTGCCAGCGGGGACAGTGGAGTGGAAGCTTTCTTT.

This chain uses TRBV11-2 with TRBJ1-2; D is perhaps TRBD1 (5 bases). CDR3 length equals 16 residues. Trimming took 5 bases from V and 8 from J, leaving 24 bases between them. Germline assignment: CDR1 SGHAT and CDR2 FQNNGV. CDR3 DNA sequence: TGTGCCAGCAGCGTCGGGGGTATGGCCCGGGCGTCGGGCTACACCTTC. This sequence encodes CASSVGGMARASGYTF.

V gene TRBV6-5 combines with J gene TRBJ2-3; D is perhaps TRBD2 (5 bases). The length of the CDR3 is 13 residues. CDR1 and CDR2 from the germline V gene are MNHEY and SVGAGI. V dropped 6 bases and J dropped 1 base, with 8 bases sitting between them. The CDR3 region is CASSDYRTDTQYF. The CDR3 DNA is TGTGCCAGCAGCGACTACCGCACAGATACGCAGTATTTT.

The CDR3 DNA is TGCGCCAGCAGCCTGGACAGGGTGGGTGGCTACACCTTC. Protein: CASSLDRVGGYTF. The V call is TRBV5-1, the J call TRBJ1-2; TRBD1 agrees at 8 bases. Germline CDR1 SGHRS, CDR2 YFSETQ. CDR3 length equals 13 residues. With V trimmed by 4 bases and J by 7 bases, 6 bases remained unmatched.

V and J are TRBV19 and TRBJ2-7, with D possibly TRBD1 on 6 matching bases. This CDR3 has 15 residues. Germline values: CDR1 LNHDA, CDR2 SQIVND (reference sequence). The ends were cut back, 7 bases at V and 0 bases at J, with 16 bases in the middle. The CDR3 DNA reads TGTGCCAGTACCTCACGGCAGGGGATCTCCTACGAGCAGTACTTC. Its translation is CASTSRQGISYEQYF.

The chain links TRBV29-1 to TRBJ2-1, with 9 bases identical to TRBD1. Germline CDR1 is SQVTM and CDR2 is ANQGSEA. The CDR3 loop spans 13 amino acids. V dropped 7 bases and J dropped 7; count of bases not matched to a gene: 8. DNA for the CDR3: TGCAGCGGCGGGACAGGGAAGAGAAATGAGCAGTTCTTC. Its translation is CSGGTGKRNEQFF.

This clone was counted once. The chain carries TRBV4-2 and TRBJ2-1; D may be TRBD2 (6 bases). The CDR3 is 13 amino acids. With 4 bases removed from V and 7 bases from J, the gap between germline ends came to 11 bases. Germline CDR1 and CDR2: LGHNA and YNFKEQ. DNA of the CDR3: TGTGCCAGCAGCCGGAGGGGCGGTAATGAGCAGTTCTTC. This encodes CASSRRGGNEQFF.

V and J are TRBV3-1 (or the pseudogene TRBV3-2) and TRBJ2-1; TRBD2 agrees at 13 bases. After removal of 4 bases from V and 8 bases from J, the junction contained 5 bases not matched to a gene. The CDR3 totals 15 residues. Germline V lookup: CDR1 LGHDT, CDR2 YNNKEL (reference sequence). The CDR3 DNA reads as TGTGCCAGCAGCCTAGGGACTAGCGGGACCGATGAGCAGTTCTTC. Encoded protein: CASSLGTSGTDEQFF.

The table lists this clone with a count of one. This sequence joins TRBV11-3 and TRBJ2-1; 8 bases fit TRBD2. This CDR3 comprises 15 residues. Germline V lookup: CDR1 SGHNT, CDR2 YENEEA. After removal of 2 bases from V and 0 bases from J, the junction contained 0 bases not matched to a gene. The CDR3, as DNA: TGTGCCAGCAGCTTAAGCGGGAGCTCCTACAATGAGCAGTTCTTC. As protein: CASSLSGSSYNEQFF.

CDR3 residues: CATSREGQGYNEQFF. The CDR3 DNA sequence: TGTGCCACCAGCAGAGAGGGACAGGGTTACAATGAGCAGTTCTTC. The chain has TRBV15 and TRBJ2-1, with TRBD1 identical over 9 bases. The CDR3 has 15 amino acids. The trim removed 0 bases at V and 4 bases at J, leaving 1 base unmatched. The V gene's germline CDR1 is LNHNV and CDR2 YYDKDF (reference sequence).

This CDR3 reads CASSPGGIYGYTF. CDR3 coding DNA: TGTGCCAGCAGCCCCGGGGGGATATATGGCTACACCTTC. The chain couples TRBV12-3 or TRBV12-4 to TRBJ1-2, with a tentative D call TRBD1 (5 bases). The CDR3 length is 13 residues. Trimming took off 6 bases at V and 5 bases at J, with 13 bases between the two ends.